The T cell receptor beta chain described here comes from a study of blood T cell repertoires in COVID-19. On the study more broadly: Acute and convalescent COVID-19 samples came from the United States, Italy and Spain. T cells, B-cell-depleted T cells, or PBMCs provided the cDNA or gDNA that served as material.

Original data processing: The assay estimated nucleated cells by amplifying reference gene primers. TCRdb's table, derived via immunoSEQ multiplex PCR, lists solely in-frame clones and lacks some. V and J calls and clone size are those listed in that table; D and trimming were worked out from the DNA. The sample contains about 170,000 clones, approximately 79% of which appear only once. Germline V lookup: CDR1 SNHLY, CDR2 FYNNEI. The CDR3 has 11 residues. V was clipped by 6 bases and J by 0 bases, with 3 bases between them. The sequenced material came from peripheral blood. The source of this sequence is a woman older than 75 with acute or convalescent COVID-19. This chain connects TRBV2 to TRBJ2-7; D is undetermined. The CDR3 loop reads CASSVSYEQYF. DNA for the CDR3: TGTGCCAGCAGCGTCTCCTACGAGCAGTACTTC.